Below, 12 T cell receptor beta chains from the same sample are listed, as sequenced in a study of OX40 agonist ivuxolimab in advanced cancers. Produced via immunoSEQ multiplex PCR; TCRdb's table is partial and in-frame only. The sample holds tens of thousands of clones; roughly nine tenths are singletons and the top ten take around 29%. The material was CD4+ or CD8+ T cells sorted from blood, obtained in a trial of the OX40 agonist ivuxolimab. These receptor sequences come from an adult with an advanced solid tumor such as melanoma, head and neck, liver or kidney cancer.

The rearrangement links TRBV2 to TRBJ1-5; 9 bases agree with TRBD1. V dropped 5 bases and J dropped 7; count of bases not matched to a gene: 9. Germline CDR1 SNHLY, CDR2 FYNNEI. The CDR3 runs to 15 residues. CDR3 bases: TGTGCCAGCAGTTACCGGGACAGGGAGGTGCAGCCCCAGCATTTT. This encodes CASSYRDREVQPQHF. The full variable domain, its missing parts supplied by reference TRBV2 and TRBJ1-5, is EPEVTQTPSHQVTQMGQEVILRCVPISNHLYFYWYRQILGQKVEFLVSFYNNEISEKSEIFDDQFSVERPDGSNFTLKIRSTKLEDSAMYFCASSYRDREVQPQHFGDGTRLSIL.

This chain joins TRBV27 and TRBJ1-1, with 7 bases aligning to TRBD1. The ends lost 2 bases at V and 5 bases at J; junction bases unmatched: 5. This CDR3 is 14 amino acids long. Germline CDR1 and CDR2: MNHEY and SMNVEV (reference sequence). The CDR3 loop reads CASSLRGPVTEAFF. Here the CDR3 DNA reads TGTGCCAGCAGTTTAAGGGGGCCGGTAACTGAAGCTTTCTTT.

This sequence joins TRBV28 and TRBJ2-7; 9 positions match TRBD2. Per the germline V gene, CDR1 is MDHEN and CDR2 is SYDVKM. This CDR3 spans 17 amino acids. Trimming took 2 bases from V and 7 from J; bases not matched to a gene: 15. The CDR3 here is CASSLRSSGRTLYEQYF. The DNA for the CDR3 is TGTGCCAGCAGTTTAAGATCGAGCGGGAGGACTCTTTATGAGCAGTACTTC.

This chain connects TRBV4-3 to TRBJ2-7, with D unclear. Germline values: CDR1 LGHNA, CDR2 YSLEER. With 1 base removed from V and 3 bases from J, the gap between germline ends came to 16 bases. The CDR3 covers 16 residues. The CDR3 DNA is TGCGCCAGCAGCCAAGCTTTAAATTCAGAAAACTACGAGCAGTACTTC. The encoded protein is CASSQALNSENYEQYF.

This clone was picked up a small number of times. This sequence joins TRBV28 and TRBJ2-7; a weak D match, TRBD2 (5 bases). Per germline, CDR1 MDHEN and CDR2 SYDVKM. The V end lost 10 bases, the J end lost 4 bases, and 17 bases lay between the germline ends. The CDR3 consists of 13 residues. The CDR3 region is CATRPTNLYEQYF. DNA for the CDR3: TGTGCCACCAGGCCGACTAACCTATACGAGCAGTACTTC. Full variable domain (remainder filled in from reference TRBV28 and TRBJ2-7): DVKVTQSSRYLVKRTGEKVFLECVQDMDHENMFWYRQDPGLGLRLIYFSYDVKMKEKGDIPEGYSVSREKKERFSLILESASTNQTSMYLCATRPTNLYEQYFGPGTRLTVT.

The gene calls are TRBV2 and TRBJ1-2, with D maybe TRBD1 (5 bases). The CDR3 spans 14 residues. Germline V gene lookup returns CDR1 SNHLY and CDR2 FYNNEI. V was pared by 2 bases and J by 7 bases, with 14 bases between. The CDR3 is CASSERVGVGGYTF. CDR3 DNA sequence: TGTGCCAGCAGTGAAAGGGTAGGGGTTGGTGGCTACACCTTC. The full variable domain, with the rest looked up from reference TRBV2 and TRBJ1-2, is EPEVTQTPSHQVTQMGQEVILRCVPISNHLYFYWYRQILGQKVEFLVSFYNNEISEKSEIFDDQFSVERPDGSNFTLKIRSTKLEDSAMYFCASSERVGVGGYTFGSGTRLTVV.

The chain recombines TRBV7-6 with TRBJ2-2; D is unresolved. Germline loops: CDR1 SGHVS, CDR2 FNYEAQ. The CDR3 has 14 amino acids. Trimming took 0 bases from V and 4 from J, leaving 6 bases between them. The CDR3 nucleotides are TGTGCCAGCAGCTTAGCGCGAGCCACCGGGGAGCTGTTTTTT. It codes for CASSLARATGELFF. Full variable domain (missing parts from reference TRBV7-6 and TRBJ2-2): GAGVSQSPRYKVTKRGQDVALRCDPISGHVSLYWYRQALGQGPEFLTYFNYEAQQDKSGLPNDRFSAERPEGSISTLTIQRTEQRDSAMYRCASSLARATGELFFGEGSRLTVL.

J is TRBJ2-4 and V is TRBV27; perhaps D is TRBD1 or TRBD2 (5 bases each). The CDR3 extends over 15 amino acids. V lost 5 bases and J 9 bases, leaving 20 bases between the germline ends. Germline lookup yields CDR1 MNHEY and CDR2 SMNVEV (reference sequence). Here the CDR3 DNA reads TGTGCCAGCAGTACGGGGACCTCTCGCTCGGCCATTCAGTACTTC. This translates into CASSTGTSRSAIQYF.

V is TRBV7-6 and J is TRBJ2-1; the match to TRBD2 covers 7 bases. This CDR3 region has 13 residues. The germline V gene encodes CDR1 SGHVS and CDR2 FNYEAQ. Trimming at V came to 1 base and at J to 7 bases, leaving 1 base not matched to a gene. The CDR3 sequence is CASSLGGRNEQFF. Here the CDR3 DNA reads TGTGCCAGCAGCTTAGGCGGGAGAAATGAGCAGTTCTTC.

This chain connects TRBV4-1 to TRBJ1-2; D gene uncertain. Between the trimmed V and J ends, which lost 0 bases and 8 bases, there was a span of 4 bases. The V gene's germline CDR1 is MGHRA and CDR2 YSYEKL. The CDR3 length is 11 residues. CDR3 sequence (DNA): TGCGCCAGCAGCCAAGATCGGGGCTACACCTTC. This encodes CASSQDRGYTF.

V and J are TRBV13 and TRBJ2-7; TRBD2 matches 7 bases. V trimming: 4 bases; J trimming: 4 bases; junction bases outside the gene matches: 13. CDR3 size: 16 residues. Germline values: CDR1 PRHDT, CDR2 FYEKMQ (reference sequence). This chain's CDR3 is CASSSRTSADRYEQYF. The CDR3 DNA sequence: TGTGCCAGCAGCTCTCGAACTAGCGCGGATCGGTACGAGCAGTACTTC.

The rearrangement links TRBV13 to TRBJ2-2; 10 nucleotides agree with TRBD1. V lost 7 bases, J lost 7 bases, and 12 bases stayed unmatched. The CDR3 spans 16 residues. Germline-derived CDR1 and CDR2 are PRHDT and FYEKMQ (reference sequence). CDR3 nucleotides: TGTGCCAGCACCTTGGGGACAGGGGAAAGGATCGGGGAGCTGTTTTTT. Its protein product is CASTLGTGERIGELFF.